Each of the 13 T cell receptor beta chains below was sequenced from the same sample in a study of T cell repertoires in aging, cancer and after chemotherapy. Rearranged V-D-J TRB sequences were amplified with a mixed TRB-A/B primer pool. Via MiXCR, TCRdb re-called the multiplex PCR reads, giving one row per CDR3 protein. The sample comprises 4,000 to 4,500 distinct CDR3 sequences, about a quarter of which are singletons, and about 32% rests with the top ten. Peripheral blood genomic DNA, not sorted cells or RNA, was the template. Sequencing was done on a sample of blood. These receptors were obtained from a human donor with a blood cancer.

This clonotype was seen only a few times. The genes are TRBV7-6 and TRBJ2-3; D perhaps matches TRBD2 (6 bases). From germline, CDR1 is SGHVS and CDR2 FNYEAQ. This CDR3 is 14 amino acids long. Trimming cost V 3 bases and J 6 bases, with 13 bases left between them. The CDR3 DNA is TGTGCCAGCAGCTTGGGACTGGGAAGGGATACGCAGTATTTT. Translated: CASSLGLGRDTQYF.

The gene calls are TRBV20-1 and TRBJ2-6, with 10 nucleotides matching TRBD1. The CDR3 is made up of 15 amino acids. Per the germline V gene, CDR1 is DFQATT and CDR2 is SNEGSKA (reference sequence). Trimming at V came to 6 bases and at J to 1 base, leaving 3 bases not matched to a gene. The CDR3 loop is CSAGTGASGANVLTF. The CDR3 DNA is TGCAGTGCCGGGACAGGGGCTTCTGGGGCCAACGTCCTGACTTTC.

The genes are TRBV6-6 and TRBJ1-2; 7 nucleotides agree with TRBD1. The CDR3 runs to 14 residues. Looked up from germline, CDR1 is MNHNY and CDR2 is SVGAGI (reference sequence). V was clipped by 10 bases and J by 4 bases; unmatched bases: 12. The CDR3 protein is CANRAGTAFYGYTF. CDR3 nucleotides: TGTGCCAACAGAGCCGGGACAGCCTTCTATGGCTACACCTTC.

In its sample, this clonotype was seen a few times. This chain uses TRBV12-3 or TRBV12-4 with TRBJ2-3; a possible D gene is TRBD2 (5 bases). V lost 5 bases and J 1 base, leaving 13 bases between the germline ends. CDR3 length: 15 amino acids. CDR3 residues: CASSTTGLGTDTQYF. The CDR3 bases are TGTGCCAGCAGTACGACCGGACTTGGCACAGATACGCAGTATTTT.

The chain employs TRBV6-2 or TRBV6-3 and TRBJ2-7, with D perhaps given as TRBD1 or TRBD2 (5 bases each). The germline V gene encodes CDR1 MNHEY and CDR2 SVGEGT. Deletions cut 6 bases from V and 2 bases from J, with 11 bases between. This CDR3 region has 13 residues. CDR3 in amino acids: CASSLGDTYEQYF. In DNA, the CDR3 is TGTGCCAGCAGCCTGGGGGATACCTACGAGCAGTACTTC.

Comments on this clonotype: Because the CDR3's place on the DNA is in doubt, the DNA is left out and the CDR3 is given as listed by TCRdb. The gene calls are TRBV28 and TRBJ1-4. The CDR3 is 14 residues long, counting both termini. Looked up from germline, CDR1 is MDHEN and CDR2 is SYDVKM. CDR3: CASSVPPTNEKLFF.

This clonotype was counted between two and nine times. V and J are TRBV20-1 and TRBJ1-2; possibly TRBD1 for D (5 bases). V gave up 3 bases and J gave up 4 bases, with 12 bases separating them. This CDR3 spans 13 amino acids. Germline CDR1 reads DFQATT; CDR2 reads SNEGSKA (reference sequence). The CDR3 bases are TGCAGTGCTAGTGTCCCGGGGCTCTATGGCTACACCTTC. Translated, it gives CSASVPGLYGYTF.

The V gene is TRBV4-1, the J gene TRBJ1-4, with 8 positions matching TRBD1. Germline lookup yields CDR1 MGHRA and CDR2 YSYEKL. CDR3 size: 15 residues. Losses at the gene ends were 0 bases for V and 7 bases for J; bases not matched to a gene: 4. The CDR3 protein is CASSQETGEGEKLFF. The CDR3 DNA sequence: TGCGCCAGCAGCCAAGAGACAGGGGAAGGTGAAAAACTGTTTTTT.

V is TRBV20-1 and J is TRBJ2-4; no clear D. Germline CDR1 and CDR2: DFQATT and SNEGSKA (reference sequence). The CDR3 length is 13 residues. V shed 0 bases and J shed 6 bases, with 9 bases lying between them. The CDR3 DNA reads as TGCAGTGCTAGAGAGGGATCGGGAAACATTCAGTACTTC. Its protein is CSAREGSGNIQYF.

The rearrangement joins TRBV28 to TRBJ2-5; D gene unclear. This CDR3 has 13 amino acids. V lost 5 bases and J 1 base, leaving 8 bases between the germline ends. Germline assignment: CDR1 MDHEN and CDR2 SYDVKM. The CDR3 protein is CASSLTLQETQYF. The CDR3, as DNA: TGTGCCAGCAGTCTGACTCTCCAAGAGACCCAGTACTTC.

In DNA, the CDR3 is TGTGCCAGCAGTGAACAGGGCTGGGGCAATCAGCCCCAGCATTTT. Residues: CASSEQGWGNQPQHF. V usage is TRBV27 and J usage is TRBJ1-5; D is possibly TRBD1 (6 bases). V lost 5 bases, J lost 2 bases, and 13 bases lay in between. The CDR3 is 15 residues long. CDR1 is MNHEY, CDR2 SMNVEV, per germline (reference sequence).

This clonotype was counted a few times. J is TRBJ2-5 and V is TRBV7-9, with TRBD2 matching over 9 bases. V lost 5 bases and J lost 2; bases outside the gene matches: 6. Germline V gives CDR1 SEHNR, CDR2 FQNEAQ (reference sequence). CDR3 length: 15 amino acids. In nucleotides, the CDR3 is TGTGCCAGCAGCACGGGACTAGCAGAACAAGAGACCCAGTACTTC. Translating it yields CASSTGLAEQETQYF.

CDR3 in DNA: TGCAGTGCTAGCCCCTCGGCTGAGGGGACAACCTTC. It yields the protein CSASPSAEGTTF. This chain joins TRBV20-1 and TRBJ1-2, with D possibly being TRBD1 (6 bases). V dropped 3 bases and J dropped 14 bases, with 19 bases sitting between them. Looked up from germline, CDR1 is DFQATT and CDR2 is SNEGSKA (reference sequence). CDR3 length: 12 residues.